This T cell receptor (beta chain) was sequenced during a study of Ad26.COV2.S vaccination and SARS-CoV-2 variants (dated by TCRdb to 2020 to 2022). Describing the broader study: Donors in the vaccine arm were drawn from COV1001, a multicentre, randomized, double-blind, placebo-controlled phase I-IIa trial testing Ad26.COV2.S in healthy adults. Ad26.COV2.S was administered intramuscularly at 5 x 10^10 or 1 x 10^11 viral particles, either as a single shot or as two shots given 56 days apart. TCRbeta repertoire sequencing was used to assess the specificity and breadth of SARS-CoV-2-reactive T cell receptors after Ad26.COV2.S vaccination. A total of 32 samples were included in the TCR-sequenced set, comprising around 19 Ad26.COV2.S vaccine recipients, 5 placebo recipients and 8 SARS-CoV-2 convalescent individuals. Trial participants were randomized into five groups of five: low-dose or high-dose Ad26.COV2.S given once or twice, or placebo on both occasions. Investigators remained blinded to trial group allocation during experiments and outcome assessment. Overall results and qualifications from the work: Substantial breadth of spike-specific CD8+ and CD4+ T cell responses was reported after vaccination. Comparable non-spike TCR breadth was observed between vaccine and placebo recipients, consistent with only spike being contained in the vaccine. The authors noted that the TCR breadth and depth analyses may have underestimated total T cell responses. Higher spike-specific TCR breadth was observed in Ad26.COV2.S recipients than in placebo recipients (P = 0.0014). The study was not powered to compare responses between vaccine doses or regimens.

CDR1 is given as LGHNA and CDR2 as YNFKEQ, both from the germline V gene. Cut back by 0 bases and 0 bases, the V and J ends lie 15 bases apart. The CDR3 goes from the cysteine to the phenylalanine over 18 residues. The CDR3 DNA has 54 bases and is translated from base 1. Taken with the paper, the label for treatment or condition translates to: around 19 received Ad26.COV2.S at low or high dose, single or two shots; several received placebo; per-sample allocation not given. Repertoires of vaccine and placebo recipients were sequenced from samples collected on day 63 after the first injection. Between 29 July and 7 August 2020, Cohort 1b enrolled 25 adults aged 18-55 years at one site in Boston, USA. As a vaccine, Ad26.COV2.S was a replication-incompetent adenovirus type 26 vector that expressed a prefusion-stabilized SARS-CoV-2 spike protein derived from the original Wuhan strain. Notes on this clone: Its antigen is currently not known. The input lacks base qualities; no much larger clone sits a single base away.

TCRbeta CDR3 regions were sequenced with the immunoSEQ Assay. After extraction, genomic DNA underwent amplification by bias-controlled multiplex PCR, followed by high-throughput sequencing. Concerning the study's data processing: To quantify the absolute abundance of each unique TCRbeta CDR3 region, sequences were collapsed and filtered. Usable DNA was measured by amplifying reference genes present in all nucleated cells, and TCRbeta template counts were normalized to that usable DNA to estimate T cell fraction. Repertoire TCRs were annotated as SARS-CoV-2-specific when V gene, CDR3 amino acid sequence and J gene were exactly matched to a known reactive TCR set. The reference SARS-CoV-2 TCR set was derived from MIRA and filtered for enrichment in COVID-19-positive ImmuneCODE repertoires, a step that removed public or cross-reactive TCRs. Using the MIRA antigens, annotated TCRs were further analysed by specific ORF or by position within an ORF. Depth was the summed frequency of annotated unique rearrangements, while breadth was defined as annotated unique rearrangements over total unique productive rearrangements. Two-sided Wilcoxon rank-sum tests were used to compare TCR breadth between groups. TCRdb limited this immuneACCESS table to in-frame rearrangements with V and J called. A share of clones is missing; checked studies link under half to unresolved V genes, and the rest is unexplained. Clone size and the V and J calls come from that table; the DNA yielded D and trimming. This sample has around 400,000 clones in its table, and 75% to 95% of those were observed once. The ten largest clones capture 12% of the sample.

The receptor comes from a person aged 18-60 years who received the Ad26.COV2.S COVID-19 vaccine or a placebo. This specimen was peripheral blood, taken in a trial of Ad26.COV2.S vaccine versus placebo. Recombination joined TRBV4-2 with TRBJ2-1; the D gene remains uncertain. CDR3 sequence: CASSQDGLGPSSYNEQFF. The bases read TGTGCCAGCAGCCAAGATGGGCTTGGCCCGAGCTCCTACAATGAGCAGTTCTTC.